The 9 T cell receptor beta chains presented below share a single source sample, sequenced in a study of blood T cell repertoires in COVID-19. The protocol was immunoSEQ multiplex PCR, while the TCRdb copy is restricted to in-frame clones and leaves out a portion. The sample has about 11,000 clones, nearly 90% seen once. The material sequenced was peripheral blood. The receptors derive from a human donor in a cohort sampled during active COVID-19.

The chain is built from TRBV10-1 and TRBJ2-1, with 9 bases matching TRBD2. J gave up 7 bases and V 0 bases, and 10 bases lay outside the gene matches. CDR1 WNHNN and CDR2 SYGVQD come from the germline V gene (reference sequence). This CDR3 has 17 residues. The CDR3 DNA sequence: TGCGCCAGCAGTGAGTCGTCAGCGGGGGGCCAGTGGAATGAGCAGTTCTTC. Protein product: CASSESSAGGQWNEQFF.

This sequence joins TRBV9 and TRBJ1-1, with TRBD1 as a possible D gene (5 bases). V was shortened by 0 bases and J by 5 bases, with 11 bases between the two germline ends. The CDR3 consists of 14 residues. Looked up from germline, CDR1 is SGDLS and CDR2 is YYNGEE. The chain's CDR3 is CASSVEVGGTEAFF. The CDR3, as DNA: TGTGCCAGCAGCGTAGAGGTGGGGGGGACTGAAGCTTTCTTT.

This clone appeared a single time. The gene calls are TRBV21-1 and TRBJ1-2; the table's D call, TRBD1, was not checked against the DNA. TRBV21-1 is designated a pseudogene. The CDR3 spans 14 residues. The CDR3 reads CASSKGQGAYGYTF. The CDR3 bases are TGTGCCAGCAGCAAAGGACAGGGGGCCTATGGCTACACCTTC.

The V gene is TRBV18, the J gene TRBJ1-1; weak D call: TRBD1 (5 bases). Germline loops: CDR1 KGHSH, CDR2 LQKENI. Trimming removed 5 bases at V and 3 bases at J, with 13 bases between. This CDR3 is 14 amino acids long. The CDR3 nucleotides read TGTGCCAGCTCATTACTACAAGGGGACACTGAAGCTTTCTTT. Protein sequence: CASSLLQGDTEAFF.

The V and J genes are TRBV12-5 and TRBJ2-5; tentative D call: TRBD2 (5 bases). Germline CDR1 reads LGHNT; CDR2 reads FRNRAP. Trimming left V 0 bases short and J 7 bases short, with 6 bases between. CDR3 size: 12 residues. The CDR3 loop is CASGLVLGTQYF. The CDR3 nucleotides read TGTGCTAGTGGTTTGGTACTAGGGACCCAGTACTTC. The full variable domain, completed using reference TRBV12-5 and TRBJ2-5, is DARVTQTPRHKVTEMGQEVTMRCQPILGHNTVFWYRQTMMQGLELLAYFRNRAPLDDSGMPKDRFSAEMPDATLATLKIQPSEPRDSAVYFCASGLVLGTQYFGPGTRLLVL.

The chain carries TRBV7-3 and TRBJ1-1, with no clear D. Germline CDR1 is SGHTA and CDR2 is FQGTGA. Trimming cost V 4 bases and J 4 bases, with 7 bases left between them. CDR3 length equals 12 residues. CDR3 in amino acids: CASSYGGTEAFF. The DNA of the CDR3 is TGTGCCAGCAGCTACGGTGGCACTGAAGCTTTCTTT. The whole variable domain, filled in from reference TRBV7-3 and TRBJ1-1, reads GAGVSQTPSNKVTEKGKYVELRCDPISGHTALYWYRQSLGQGPEFLIYFQGTGAADDSGLPNDRFFAVRPEGSVSTLKIQRTERGDSAVYLCASSYGGTEAFFGQGTRLTVV.

The rearrangement links TRBV7-2 to TRBJ1-1, with D possibly being TRBD1 (6 bases). Trimming took 0 bases from V and 5 from J, leaving 16 bases between them. The CDR3 consists of 16 residues. The germline V gene encodes CDR1 SGHTA and CDR2 FQGNSA. In DNA form, the CDR3 reads TGTGCCAGCAGCTTAGCGGTCAGGGGCTCGGGAACTGAAGCTTTCTTT. Amino acid sequence: CASSLAVRGSGTEAFF. The full variable domain, in which reference TRBV7-2 and TRBJ1-1 provide the parts outside the CDR3, is GAGVSQSPSNKVTEKGKDVELRCDPISGHTALYWYRQSLGQGLEFLIYFQGNSAPDKSGLPSDRFSAERTGGSVSTLTIQRTQQEDSAVYLCASSLAVRGSGTEAFFGQGTRLTVV.

CDR3 sequence: CASSTGVLSYNEQFF. The CDR3 region has the DNA TGTGCCAGTTCTACGGGGGTACTAAGCTACAATGAGCAGTTCTTC. The chain couples TRBV19 to TRBJ2-1, with D possibly being TRBD2 (6 bases). Germline assignment: CDR1 LNHDA and CDR2 SQIVND (reference sequence). CDR3 size: 15 residues. The V end was cut by 8 bases, the J end by 3 bases, with 17 bases between.

The chain has TRBV29-1 and TRBJ1-1; D is possibly TRBD1 (5 bases). The CDR3 extends over 13 amino acids. The V gene lost 7 bases and the J gene lost 4 bases, with 16 bases spanning the gap. Germline CDR1 SQVTM, CDR2 ANQGSEA. CDR3 nucleotides: TGCAGCGCTCGGACATTTTGGGGCACTGAAGCTTTCTTT. Amino acids: CSARTFWGTEAFF. The variable domain in full, completed from reference TRBV29-1 and TRBJ1-1, reads SAVISQKPSRDICQRGTSLTIQCQVDSQVTMMFWYRQQPGQSLTLIATANQGSEATYESGFVIDKFPISRPNLTFSTLTVSNMSPEDSSIYLCSARTFWGTEAFFGQGTRLTVV.